Sequencing of this TCR beta chain was carried out in a study of CD8+ T cells in alopecia areata. Extracted RNA was reverse transcribed into cDNA, the sequencing template. TCRdb keeps only in-frame clones here, not all; method: immunoSEQ multiplex PCR. The table has 30,000 to 40,000 clones, 45% to 70% seen once. Sorting of the five patients' CD4+ cells gave CD25+CD127- cells as the output. Cell sorting was applied to PBMCs, and CD4+ and CD8+ T cells were collected. There are 17 residues in the CDR3. Germline CDR1 and CDR2: SGHRS and YFSETQ. V lost 2 bases and J lost 9; bases outside the gene matches: 12.

This chain connects TRBV5-1 to TRBJ2-1; TRBD2 agrees at 12 bases. Sequenced material: CD4+ Tregs sorted from blood. The clonotype comes from a human donor with alopecia areata. CDR3 nucleotides: TGCGCCAGCAGCTTCCTCCCCCTAGCGGGAGGGCCCGGTGAGCAGTTCTTC. Translated: CASSFLPLAGGPGEQFF.